This TCR beta chain is drawn from a study of cytomegalovirus exposure and HLA in healthy donors. Looking at the study overall: A prior analysis found about 120 million unique TCR beta sequences from 150 million to 200 million T cells.

Study-level findings and limits: Earlier analysis looked at TCR beta V segments, and most were productive about 90% or about 30% of the time. A later analysis found common viral pathogens apparently linked to several of the most significant clusters. Presence/absence analyses assumed roughly uniform sequencing depth across donors.

Concerning this clone itself: Its antigen is currently unknown.

Germline-derived CDR1 and CDR2 are SGHNT and YENEEA. The CDR3 consists of 13 residues. Germline trimming cut 5 bases from V and 6 bases from J; bases unmatched to any gene: 3. PCR primers comprised 60 Vbeta and 13 Jbeta primers. Repertoires were generated with immunoSEQ multiplex PCR, while TCRdb's copy carries only in-frame clones and drops some. The table has roughly 150,000 clones, almost 80% seen once. The specimen was PBMCs. This chain links TRBV11-3 with TRBJ2-2; 7 bases fit TRBD1. The TCR sequence derives from a male donor in good health and CMV-seronegative. CDR3 amino acids: CASSRGTAGELFF. The CDR3 DNA is TGTGCCAGCAGCCGAGGGACAGCCGGGGAGCTGTTTTTT.